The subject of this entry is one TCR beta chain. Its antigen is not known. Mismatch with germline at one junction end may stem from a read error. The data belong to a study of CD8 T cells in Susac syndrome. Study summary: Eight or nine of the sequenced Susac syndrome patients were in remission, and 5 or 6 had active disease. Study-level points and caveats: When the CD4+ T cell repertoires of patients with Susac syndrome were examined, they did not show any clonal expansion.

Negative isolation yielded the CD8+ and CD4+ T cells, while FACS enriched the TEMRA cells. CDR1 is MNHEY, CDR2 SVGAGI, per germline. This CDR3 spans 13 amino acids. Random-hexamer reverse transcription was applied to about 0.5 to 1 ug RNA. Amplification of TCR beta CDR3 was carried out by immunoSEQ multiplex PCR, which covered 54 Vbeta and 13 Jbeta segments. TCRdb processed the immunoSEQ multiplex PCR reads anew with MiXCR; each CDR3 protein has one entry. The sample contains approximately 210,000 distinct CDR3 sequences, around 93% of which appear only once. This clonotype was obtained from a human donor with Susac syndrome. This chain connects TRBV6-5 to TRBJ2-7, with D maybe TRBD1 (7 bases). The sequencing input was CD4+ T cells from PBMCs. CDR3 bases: TGTGCCAGCAGTTACTCCGGGACAGCCTGGAGGGACTTC. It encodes CASSYSGTAWRDF.